One T cell receptor beta chain is described in this entry. The data belong to a study of blood T cells in healthy people across ages. Deletions cut 2 bases from V and 1 base from J, with 19 bases between. The CDR3 sequence is 17 residues long. Germline V gene sequence: CDR1 SGHRS, CDR2 YFSETQ. The use of a sample-barcoded 5' primer and a J-beta primer mix characterized a second PCR of about 6 to 11 cycles. TCRdb itself ran the 5' RACE reads through MiXCR, one entry per CDR3 protein. The sample shows 850,000 to 1,100,000 distinct CDR3 sequences, approximately 38% of them seen only once. The sample consisted of blood. This chain links TRBV5-1 with TRBJ2-7; maybe TRBD1 (6 bases). The clonotype originates from a man younger than 30 in good health. DNA of the CDR3: TGCGCCAGCAGCTTCTCGACCCTCGGACAGAGGTCCTACGAGCAGTACTTC. The encoded protein is CASSFSTLGQRSYEQYF. Full variable domain (missing parts from reference TRBV5-1 and TRBJ2-7): KAGVTQTPRYLIKTRGQQVTLSCSPISGHRSVSWYQQTPGQGLQFLFEYFSETQRNKGNFPGRFSGRQFSNSRSEMNVSTLELGDSALYLCASSFSTLGQRSYEQYFGPGTRLTVT.